This is a list of T cell receptor beta chains from one sample in a study of blood T cell repertoires in COVID-19. Assay used: immunoSEQ multiplex PCR; TCRdb lists only in-frame clones, some missing. The table has 210,000 or so clones, under 90% seen once. Input material: peripheral blood. The receptors originated from a man in his fifties with acute or convalescent COVID-19. Each CDR3 is given with its conserved first and last residue. D genes are given only for firm matches. The listing skips clone size in some rows; elsewhere it reads once, few, many or a size class.

V,D,size,J,DNA,CDR3
TRBV7-9,TRBD1,NA,TRBJ2-4,TGTGCCAGCAGCTTAGGGACAGGTCTAGCCAAAAACATTCAGTACTTC,CASSLGTGLAKNIQYF
TRBV4-1,NA,once,TRBJ1-3,TGCGCCAGCAGCCAAGCTTTAGTCTCTGGAAACACCATATATTTT,CASSQALVSGNTIYF
TRBV10-3,TRBD2,NA,TRBJ2-3,TGTGCCATCAGAGAGAGTTTAGCGGGGGGGACCCGCACAGATACGCAGTATTTT,CAIRESLAGGTRTDTQYF
TRBV11-2,NA,once,TRBJ1-2,TGTGCCAGCAGCTTAGGTCGGGGGATAGGTGGCTACACCTTC,CASSLGRGIGGYTF
TRBV6-1,NA,once,TRBJ1-2,TGTGCCAGCAGTGAAGGCGCCTATGGCTACACCTTC,CASSEGAYGYTF
TRBV9,TRBD1,NA,TRBJ1-1,TGTGCCAGCAGCGTGGGACAGCTGAACACTGAAGCTTTCTTT,CASSVGQLNTEAFF
TRBV12-5,TRBD1,NA,TRBJ1-5,TGTGCTAGTGGTTCCATGGGACAGGGGTGGCGGCAGCCCCAGCATTTT,CASGSMGQGWRQPQHF
TRBV18,NA,NA,TRBJ2-5,TGTGCCAGCTCACCCTATCTCCAAGAGACCCAGTACTTC,CASSPYLQETQYF
TRBV2,NA,once,TRBJ1-5,TGTGCCAGCAGTACCAGACAGGCATATAGCAATCAGCCCCAGCATTTT,CASSTRQAYSNQPQHF
TRBV12-3/TRBV12-4,NA,few,TRBJ2-2,TGTGCCAGCACCCCAGGCACCGGGGAGCTGTTTTTT,CASTPGTGELFF
TRBV7-9,TRBD1,once,TRBJ1-3,TGTGCCAGCACCCCAGGGGGTTCTGGAAACACCATATATTTT,CASTPGGSGNTIYF
TRBV10-1,NA,NA,TRBJ1-1,TGCGCCAGCGCCGGGACGGGGGCTGAAGCTTTCTTT,CASAGTGAEAFF
TRBV7-7,NA,NA,TRBJ2-1,TGTGCCAGCAGCTCCGGCGGCCCACTAGGGGGTGAGCAGTTCTTC,CASSSGGPLGGEQFF
TRBV5-1,TRBD1,NA,TRBJ2-1,TGCGCCAGCAGCCCCGGGACAGACTCTTACAATGAGCAGTTCTTC,CASSPGTDSYNEQFF
TRBV19,TRBD2,NA,TRBJ2-7,TGTGCCAGTAGTAGGACTAGCGGGGCTTATGAGCAGTACTTC,CASSRTSGAYEQYF
TRBV13,NA,NA,TRBJ2-7,TGTGCCAGCAGCTCCAACAACCCCTACGAGCAGTACTTC,CASSSNNPYEQYF
TRBV4-1,NA,NA,TRBJ2-5,TGCGCCAGCAGCCAAGATGGGGGGAGAGAGACCCAGTACTTC,CASSQDGGRETQYF
TRBV18,NA,once,TRBJ1-2,TGTGCCAGCTCACCACCGTCGGGTATTGACTATGGCTACACCTTC,CASSPPSGIDYGYTF
TRBV27,NA,NA,TRBJ2-1,TGTGCCAGCAGTTTATCGGGAAGGTTGGGGCTATACAATGAGCAGTTCTTC,CASSLSGRLGLYNEQFF
TRBV5-8,NA,once,TRBJ1-2,TGTGCCAGCAGCTTAGTACAGGGTCGCGTCTATGGCTACACCTTC,CASSLVQGRVYGYTF
TRBV2,NA,few,TRBJ2-2,TGTGCCAGCAGTGAAAACAGGGACACCGGGGAGCTGTTTTTT,CASSENRDTGELFF
TRBV20-1,NA,NA,TRBJ1-1,TGCAGTGCTCGACGAGCGTCCGAAGCTTTCTTT,CSARRASEAFF
TRBV7-9,TRBD1,NA,TRBJ1-1,TGTGCCAGCAGTTTTCCAGGGGGCCCAATGAACACTGAAGCTTTCTTT,CASSFPGGPMNTEAFF
TRBV28,TRBD1,once,TRBJ1-2,TGTGCCAGCACGACAGGGGCTTTTGGCTACACCTTC,CASTTGAFGYTF
TRBV11-2,NA,NA,TRBJ1-5,TGTGCCAGCAGTCACAGGGCCCTGGAGCCCCAGCATTTT,CASSHRALEPQHF
TRBV5-6,NA,NA,TRBJ2-1,TGTGCCAGCAGCTCCCCCGAGACAGGCTACAATGAGCAGTTCTTC,CASSSPETGYNEQFF
TRBV6-5,NA,NA,TRBJ1-1,TGTGCCAGCTGCGGCCGAGGAACGAACACTGAAGCTTTCTTT,CASCGRGTNTEAFF
TRBV11-2,NA,once,TRBJ2-7,TGTGCCAGCAGCTTTGGGCCCTACGAGCAGTACTTC,CASSFGPYEQYF
TRBV6-5,NA,NA,TRBJ1-2,TGTGCCAGCGACAATCACTATGGCTACACCTTC,CASDNHYGYTF
TRBV28,TRBD1,NA,TRBJ1-2,TGTGCCAGCAGTTCACAGGGGGCGCAGGGAGGCTACACCTTC,CASSSQGAQGGYTF
TRBV18,NA,NA,TRBJ2-1,TGTGCCAGCTCAGGCGCGCTGGGGGGAGATTACTACAATGAGCAGTTCTTC,CASSGALGGDYYNEQFF
TRBV19,NA,once,TRBJ1-1,TGTGCCAGTATCCCCCAGGTGGGCACTGAAGCTTTCTTT,CASIPQVGTEAFF
TRBV6-1,NA,NA,TRBJ2-3,TGTGCCAGCAGTGAAATGTACGAGCGGGATACGCAGTATTTT,CASSEMYERDTQYF
TRBV19,NA,few,TRBJ1-1,TGTGCCAGTAGTCGGGGAGGGGGGACCACTGAAGCTTTCTTT,CASSRGGGTTEAFF
TRBV10-1,NA,once,TRBJ2-7,TGCGCCAGCGGGCCTTCCTCCTACGAGCAGTACTTC,CASGPSSYEQYF